The present T cell receptor beta chain was sequenced within a study of blood T cell repertoires in COVID-19. Patients at the Seattle site were enrolled during active infection and followed longitudinally. Per the original methods: Estimation of nucleated cell counts was performed using reference gene primer amplification. Generated by immunoSEQ multiplex PCR, the TCRdb table keeps only in-frame clones and is missing some. That table gives V, J and clone size, and the DNA gave D and trimming. The table records about 250,000 clones, approximately 88% of them present only once. Germline lookup yields CDR1 GTSNPN and CDR2 SVGIG (reference sequence). This CDR3 is 13 amino acids long. Losses at the gene ends were 3 bases for V and 3 bases for J; bases not matched to a gene: 4.

This chain links TRBV30 with TRBJ1-1; 7 positions match TRBD1. The receptor comes from a woman in her 30s with COVID-19, enrolled during active disease. The sample consisted of peripheral blood. The CDR3 region has the DNA TGTGCCTGGAGAACAGGGGTGCACACTGAAGCTTTCTTT. This encodes CAWRTGVHTEAFF.